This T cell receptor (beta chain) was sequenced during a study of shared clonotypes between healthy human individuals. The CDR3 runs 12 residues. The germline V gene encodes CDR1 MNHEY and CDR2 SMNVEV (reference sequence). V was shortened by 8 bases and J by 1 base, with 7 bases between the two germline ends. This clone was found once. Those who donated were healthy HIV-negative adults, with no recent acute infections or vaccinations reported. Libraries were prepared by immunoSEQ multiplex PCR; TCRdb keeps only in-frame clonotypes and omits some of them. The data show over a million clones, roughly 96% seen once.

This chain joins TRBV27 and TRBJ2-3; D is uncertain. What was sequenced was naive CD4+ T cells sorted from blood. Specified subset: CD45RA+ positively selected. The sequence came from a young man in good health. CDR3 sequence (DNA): TGTGCCAGCGGGCTGCGCACAGATACGCAGTATTTT. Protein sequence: CASGLRTDTQYF.